This entry concerns a single T cell receptor (beta chain). Its specificity is unknown. The repertoire was sequenced with immunoSEQ multiplex PCR; TCRdb's copy has only in-frame clones and lacks some. Of about 13,000 clones listed, about 78% are singletons. The sample comes from a study of OX40 agonist ivuxolimab in advanced cancers. Across the study: Every 2 weeks, patients got intravenous ivuxolimab at one of six dose levels (0.01-10 mg/kg). About 40% of patients had received prior checkpoint inhibitor therapy. Points from the study as a whole: Among the nonresponders, some also had low normalized T-cell clonal expansion.

Trimming took off 4 bases at V and 3 bases at J, with 11 bases between the two ends. Germline V gives CDR1 MRHNA, CDR2 SNTAGT. CDR3 size: 14 residues. The sample was CD4+ or CD8+ T cells sorted from blood, taken in a trial of the OX40 agonist ivuxolimab. The chain recombines TRBV6-4 with TRBJ2-3; D tentatively fits TRBD1 or TRBD2 (5 bases each). This receptor was obtained from an adult with an advanced solid tumor such as melanoma, head and neck, liver or kidney cancer. The CDR3: CASSAGGETDTQYF. In DNA form, the CDR3 reads TGTGCCAGCAGTGCTGGGGGAGAAACAGATACGCAGTATTTT.